The 6 T cell receptor beta chains below come from one sample, sequenced in a study of T cell repertoires in cytomegalovirus infection. Their antigens remain unidentified. Using its own MiXCR run on the reads, TCRdb lists one record per CDR3 protein. In the table there are about a million distinct CDR3 sequences, 31% of which are singletons. The sample in question was cultured CD8+ T cells from PBMCs, obtained from culture after CMV antigen stimulation. These TCRs come from a human donor in good health (CMV status not recorded). Some clones in this sample may be carry-over from other donors' samples.

A few counts support this clonotype. This chain uses TRBV5-1 with TRBJ1-2; no firm D call. The V end lost 0 bases, the J end lost 3 bases, and 12 bases lay between the germline ends. CDR3 length equals 15 residues. The germline V gene has CDR1 SGHRS and CDR2 YFSETQ. The CDR3 bases are TGCGCCAGCAGCTTGGAGTGGGCCCCCCACTATGGCTACACCTTC. This encodes CASSLEWAPHYGYTF.

CDR3 sequence reads: CASSYLRDYNYNEQFF. Here the CDR3 DNA reads TGTGCCAGCAGTTACCTCCGGGACTACAATTACAATGAGCAGTTCTTC. V usage is TRBV6-2 or TRBV6-3 and J usage is TRBJ2-1; 7 nucleotides agree with TRBD2. The CDR3 covers 16 residues. Germline V gene sequence: CDR1 MNHEY, CDR2 SVGEGT. The V and J ends lost 2 bases and 4 bases, in that order; junction bases with no gene match: 8.

This clonotype was observed once. The genes are TRBV24-1 and TRBJ2-1, with a weak D call TRBD2 (6 bases). Germline V gene lookup returns CDR1 KGHDR and CDR2 SFDVKD. With 5 bases removed from V and 4 bases from J, the gap between germline ends came to 14 bases. The CDR3 sequence is 15 residues long. The DNA for the CDR3 is TGTGCCACCAGTGGGCACGGGGGAGAGTACAATGAGCAGTTCTTC. The encoded protein is CATSGHGGEYNEQFF.

This clonotype was seen a handful of times. The chain employs TRBV6-6 and TRBJ2-4; 7 bases line up with TRBD1. The V gene end was trimmed by 6 bases and the J gene end by 8 bases; junction bases not matched to a gene: 10. The CDR3 contains 14 residues. Germline V CDR1 and CDR2: MNHNY, SVGAGI (reference sequence). CDR3 sequence: CASRPPTGPDIQYF. DNA of the CDR3: TGTGCCAGCAGACCACCGACAGGGCCGGACATTCAGTACTTC.

V and J are TRBV27 and TRBJ1-5; D is possibly TRBD1 (5 bases). This CDR3 has 14 amino acids. From germline, CDR1 is MNHEY and CDR2 SMNVEV (reference sequence). Trimming took off 4 bases at V and 3 bases at J, with 10 bases between the two ends. The CDR3 bases are TGTGCCAGCAGTTCGGGGGTTCCCAATCAGCCCCAGCATTTT. Translating it yields CASSSGVPNQPQHF.

Turning to this clonotype: The junction differs from germline at one of its ends, possibly a read error. The chain has TRBV7-6 and TRBJ1-3, with unresolved D. The germline CDR1 and CDR2 sequences are SGHVS and FNYEAQ. This CDR3 spans 14 amino acids. The CDR3 DNA reads TGTGTCAGCAGCTTTGGACGCTCTGGAAACACCATATATTTT. Translating it yields CVSSFGRSGNTIYF.